This T cell receptor (beta chain) was captured by sequencing in a study of T-cell memory formation after mild COVID-19. Study-wide context: TCR clustering was largely donor specific. Overall study findings and caveats: Later expanders leaned CD4+, whereas clones that contracted between day 15 and 85 were balanced CD4/CD8. In pre-infection memory, a portion of responding clones appeared, which suggested that cross-reactive memory joined.

Germline V gives CDR1 MNHEY, CDR2 SVGEGT. The CDR3 runs to 15 residues. V was pared by 3 bases and J by 0 bases, with 9 bases between. The authors produced TCR alpha and TCR beta cDNA libraries with sample barcodes and UMIs by 5'RACE using constant-segment primers. Using its own MiXCR run on the 5' RACE reads, TCRdb lists one record per CDR3 protein. The profile shows 500,000 to 600,000 distinct CDR3 sequences, about a sixth of them singletons. This clonotype showed up many times. As yet, its antigen is unknown. This clonotype was sampled from an adult woman who had mild COVID-19 (a few samples of this study predate the infection). Cell type and time point are not known. The chain recombines TRBV6-2 or TRBV6-3 with TRBJ2-1; D possibly corresponds to TRBD2 (6 bases). The specimen was PBMCs or a T cell subset sorted from them (not recorded which). In DNA, the CDR3 is TGTGCCAGCAGTTATGGGGGGAGCTCCTACAATGAGCAGTTCTTC. This sequence encodes CASSYGGSSYNEQFF.